The T cell receptor beta chain under discussion was sequenced for a study of T cell repertoires in cytomegalovirus infection. Study at large: It was the public TCR beta signatures that indicated both CMV infection and matching HLA type.

This clonotype has more than one count but fewer than ten. What it binds is unknown. TCRdb itself ran the reads through MiXCR, one entry per CDR3 protein. The table has approximately 340,000 distinct CDR3 sequences, just under 30% seen once. The CDR3 has 13 amino acids. Trimming shortened V by 6 bases and J by 2 bases, and 10 bases separated the two germline ends. The germline CDR1 and CDR2 sequences are SGHTA and FQGNSA. The TCR was taken from a human donor in good health (CMV status not recorded). Some clones in this sample may be carry-over from other donors' samples. The gene calls are TRBV7-2 and TRBJ1-2; a weak D match, TRBD1 (6 bases). Sequencing used cultured PBMCs, obtained from culture after CMV antigen stimulation. This CDR3 is CASSHGQNYGYTF. As DNA, the CDR3 is TGTGCCAGCAGTCATGGACAGAACTATGGCTACACCTTC.